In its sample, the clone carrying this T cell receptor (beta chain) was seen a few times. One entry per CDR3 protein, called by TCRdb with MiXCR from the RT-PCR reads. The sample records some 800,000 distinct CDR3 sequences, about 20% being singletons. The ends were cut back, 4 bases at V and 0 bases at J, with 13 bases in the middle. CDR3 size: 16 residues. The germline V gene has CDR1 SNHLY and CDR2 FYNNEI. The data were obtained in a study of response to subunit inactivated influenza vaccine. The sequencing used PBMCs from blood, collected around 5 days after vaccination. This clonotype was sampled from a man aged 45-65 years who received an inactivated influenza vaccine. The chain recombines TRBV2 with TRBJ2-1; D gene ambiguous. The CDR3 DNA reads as TGTGCCAGCAGTGGACGAGGAACCCTCTCCTACAATGAGCAGTTCTTC. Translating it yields CASSGRGTLSYNEQFF.